This T cell receptor (beta chain) emerged from a study of siplizumab effects on memory and regulatory T cells. This clone occurred a few times. Method: immunoSEQ multiplex PCR; TCRdb's copy keeps in-frame clones and lacks some. The sample yields 100,000 to 110,000 clones, approximately 92% seen once. Trimming removed 1 base from V and 5 bases from J; junction bases left unmatched: 12. From germline, CDR1 is SGHKS and CDR2 YYEKEE (reference sequence). The CDR3 is 17 residues long. The source material was CD4+ T cells sorted from blood. The sequence came from a human donor in good health. The chain employs TRBV5-5 and TRBJ2-7; 10 bases map to TRBD1. In nucleotides, the CDR3 is TGTGCCAGCAGCTTGACATCGGTTGGACAGGGGGGGAACGAGCAGTACTTC. Amino acid sequence: CASSLTSVGQGGNEQYF.